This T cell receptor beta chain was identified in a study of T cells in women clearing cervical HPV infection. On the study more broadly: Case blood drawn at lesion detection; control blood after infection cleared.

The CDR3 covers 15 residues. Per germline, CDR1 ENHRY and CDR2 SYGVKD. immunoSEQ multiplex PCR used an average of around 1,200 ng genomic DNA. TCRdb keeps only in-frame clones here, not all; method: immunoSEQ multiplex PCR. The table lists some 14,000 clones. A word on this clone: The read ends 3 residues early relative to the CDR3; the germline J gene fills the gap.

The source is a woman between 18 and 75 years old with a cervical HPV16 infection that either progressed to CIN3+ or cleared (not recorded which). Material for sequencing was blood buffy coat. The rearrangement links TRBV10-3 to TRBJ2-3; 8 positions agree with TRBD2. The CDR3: CAISDILAVQETQYF. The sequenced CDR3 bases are TGTGCCATCAGTGACATACTAGCGGTACAAGAGACG.